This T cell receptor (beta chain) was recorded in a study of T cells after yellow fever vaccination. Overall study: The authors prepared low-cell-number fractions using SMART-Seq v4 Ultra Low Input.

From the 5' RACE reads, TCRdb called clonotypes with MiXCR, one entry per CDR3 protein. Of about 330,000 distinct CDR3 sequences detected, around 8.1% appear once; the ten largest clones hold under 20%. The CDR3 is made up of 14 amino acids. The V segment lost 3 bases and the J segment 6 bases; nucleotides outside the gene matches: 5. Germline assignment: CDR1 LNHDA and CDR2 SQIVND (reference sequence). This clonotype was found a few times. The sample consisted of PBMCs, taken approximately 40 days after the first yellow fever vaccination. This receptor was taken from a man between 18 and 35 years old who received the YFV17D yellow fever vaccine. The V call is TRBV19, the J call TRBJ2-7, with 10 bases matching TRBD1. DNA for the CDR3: TGTGCCAGTAGTATTGGGACAGGGGACGGCGAGCAGTACTTC. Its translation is CASSIGTGDGEQYF.